Listed below are T cell receptor beta chains from one sample, sequenced in a study of CD8+ T cells in alopecia areata. Here immunoSEQ multiplex PCR was the method, and the copy in TCRdb shows in-frame clones only, minus some. This sample carries about 30,000 clones, 62% of them seen once, and the ten largest clones take about a sixth. What was sequenced was NKG2D-high CD8+ T cells sorted from blood. These receptors were collected from a human donor with alopecia areata. Each CDR3 is given with its conserved first and last residue. The order of the fields is CDR3 DNA, CDR3 protein, J gene, V gene, clone size, D gene. D genes are given only for firm matches. A row's size may be missing; if present it is once, few, many or a size class.

CDR3 DNA: TGTGCCAGCAGTGAACAGGGGGCCAATCAGCCCCAGCATTTT
CDR3 protein: CASSEQGANQPQHF
J gene: TRBJ1-5
V gene: TRBV27
clone size: NA
D gene: TRBD1

CDR3 DNA: TGCGCCAGCAGCTTGGATAGCGGGGGCCGGAAGACCCAGTACTTC
CDR3 protein: CASSLDSGGRKTQYF
J gene: TRBJ2-5
V gene: TRBV5-1
clone size: NA
D gene: TRBD2

CDR3 DNA: TGTGCCTGGAGTTGGACCTTGAACACTGAAGCTTTCTTT
CDR3 protein: CAWSWTLNTEAFF
J gene: TRBJ1-1
V gene: TRBV30
clone size: NA
D gene: NA

CDR3 DNA: TGCAGCGTTGAAGTAGGGACAGGGGTGTATGAAAAACTGTTTTTT
CDR3 protein: CSVEVGTGVYEKLFF
J gene: TRBJ1-4
V gene: TRBV29-1
clone size: NA
D gene: TRBD1

CDR3 DNA: TGTGCCAGCAGTCATACAGGGGGCACTGAAGCTTTCTTT
CDR3 protein: CASSHTGGTEAFF
J gene: TRBJ1-1
V gene: TRBV27
clone size: NA
D gene: TRBD1

CDR3 DNA: TGTGCCAGCAGTTACCCAGGCGGGGGGGCTCGCAATGAGCAGTTCTTC
CDR3 protein: CASSYPGGGARNEQFF
J gene: TRBJ2-1
V gene: TRBV6-5
clone size: NA
D gene: TRBD2

CDR3 DNA: TGTGCCAGCAGCGGCTGGGGTCATGAGCAGTTCTTC
CDR3 protein: CASSGWGHEQFF
J gene: TRBJ2-1
V gene: TRBV7-9
clone size: few
D gene: NA

CDR3 DNA: TGTGCCAGCAGTTTAATAGGGGGGCTGGGGAACATTCAGTACTTC
CDR3 protein: CASSLIGGLGNIQYF
J gene: TRBJ2-4
V gene: TRBV28
clone size: few
D gene: NA

CDR3 DNA: TGTGCCAGCGGTTTCGGGACAGCGAACACCGGGGAGCTGTTTTTT
CDR3 protein: CASGFGTANTGELFF
J gene: TRBJ2-2
V gene: TRBV19
clone size: NA
D gene: TRBD1

CDR3 DNA: TGTGCCACCAGCAGAGTCTCAGGACTAGCGGGGGGACGAGAGCAGTTCTTC
CDR3 protein: CATSRVSGLAGGREQFF
J gene: TRBJ2-1
V gene: TRBV15
clone size: once
D gene: TRBD2

CDR3 DNA: TGTGCCAGCAGCCCGACAGGGGCGGACTATGGCTACACCTTC
CDR3 protein: CASSPTGADYGYTF
J gene: TRBJ1-2
V gene: TRBV7-9
clone size: few
D gene: TRBD1

CDR3 DNA: TGTGCCAGCAGCCCGACAGGGTATGGCTACACCTTC
CDR3 protein: CASSPTGYGYTF
J gene: TRBJ1-2
V gene: TRBV7-9
clone size: NA
D gene: TRBD1

CDR3 DNA: TGTGCCAGCAGTTTTTTTGCTAGCAGCACAGATACGCAGTATTTT
CDR3 protein: CASSFFASSTDTQYF
J gene: TRBJ2-3
V gene: TRBV27
clone size: medium-sized
D gene: NA

CDR3 DNA: TGCGCCAGCAGCCAAGTACTTATTCCCGGGGAGACCCAGTACTTC
CDR3 protein: CASSQVLIPGETQYF
J gene: TRBJ2-5
V gene: TRBV4-1
clone size: NA
D gene: NA

CDR3 DNA: TGTGCCAGTAGTATTTTCTCGGATTCTGGGCCCCAGCATTTT
CDR3 protein: CASSIFSDSGPQHF
J gene: TRBJ1-5
V gene: TRBV19
clone size: once
D gene: NA

CDR3 DNA: TGTGCCAGCACCCACGGGGGGGTATACGAGCAGTACTTC
CDR3 protein: CASTHGGVYEQYF
J gene: TRBJ2-7
V gene: TRBV7-9
clone size: few
D gene: TRBD2

CDR3 DNA: TGTGCCTGGAGTTGGGCGAACCCCACAGATACGCAGTATTTT
CDR3 protein: CAWSWANPTDTQYF
J gene: TRBJ2-3
V gene: TRBV30
clone size: NA
D gene: NA

CDR3 DNA: TGTGCCAGCAGTTTGCTAGTTGCTAGCGGGAGGGGGTGGAGCACCGGGGAGCTGTTTTTT
CDR3 protein: CASSLLVASGRGWSTGELFF
J gene: TRBJ2-2
V gene: TRBV27
clone size: NA
D gene: TRBD2